This TCR beta chain was retrieved from a study of T-cell reconstitution after alpha-beta-depleted transplantation in children. This clonotype was picked up many times. Its matching antigen is unknown. This CDR3 comprises 13 residues. The germline V gene encodes CDR1 LNHNV and CDR2 YYDKDF (reference sequence). V was cut by 1 base and J by 5 bases, with 6 bases left in between. Study-level points and caveats: At the one-year point after transplant, T-cell counts and TCRbeta diversity were found to come mostly from T cells that had been newly produced. Some patients' high day-60 TCRbeta diversity was attributed to recipient cells surviving conditioning.

Unique molecular identifiers were incorporated into the prepared TCRbeta library. One entry per CDR3 protein, called by TCRdb with MiXCR from the PCR reads. The repertoire consists of around 580,000 distinct CDR3 sequences, with 25% to 30% occurring once and the leading ten covering less than 40%. The sequenced sample was PBMCs, obtained before TCRalphabeta/CD19-depleted stem cell transplant. This TCR came from a boy younger than two with Wiskott-Aldrich syndrome, due to receive a stem cell transplant. V and J are TRBV15 and TRBJ2-4, with D tentatively TRBD1 (5 bases). The DNA of the CDR3 is TGTGCCACCAGCAGAGCCAGGGAAAACATTCAGTACTTC. Protein: CATSRARENIQYF.